The present T cell receptor (beta chain) was sequenced within a study of OX40 agonist ivuxolimab in advanced cancers. For the study at large: Hepatocellular carcinoma, melanoma, renal cell or head and neck cancer affected the dose-escalation patients. Overall study results and limits: Nonresponders, in some cases, also had low normalized T-cell clonal expansion.

Method: immunoSEQ multiplex PCR; TCRdb's copy keeps in-frame clones and lacks some. This sample has roughly 54,000 clones; around 89% occur once, and the top ten carry just over 1.4%. Turning to this clone: The target antigen is unknown.

The germline CDR1 and CDR2 sequences are SGHAT and FQNNGV. The ends were cut back, 3 bases at V and 5 bases at J, with 14 bases in the middle. This CDR3 has 14 amino acids. V usage is TRBV11-2 and J usage is TRBJ2-7, with D possibly matching TRBD1 (5 bases). The sample consisted of CD4+ or CD8+ T cells sorted from blood, taken in a trial of the OX40 agonist ivuxolimab. The clonotype originates from an adult with an advanced solid tumor such as melanoma, head and neck, liver or kidney cancer. The CDR3 reads CASSFWGKDNEQYF. The CDR3 bases are TGTGCCAGCAGCTTCTGGGGAAAGGACAACGAGCAGTACTTC.